The table lists the clone carrying this TCR beta chain with a few counts. The target antigen is unknown. TCRdb reprocessed the 5' RACE reads via MiXCR and lists one record per CDR3 protein. The sample carries 9,000 to 15,000 distinct CDR3 sequences, about 40% recorded once. This entry belongs to a study of T cell repertoires and leukemia-associated antigens. Study information: Samples yielded roughly 3.3 to 5.5 million effective reads each, some 16 million overall.

Deletions cut 6 bases from V and 1 base from J, with 12 bases between. The CDR3 sequence is 14 residues long. Germline CDR1 MNHEY, CDR2 SVGAGI. Overall study results and limits: No direct test of specificity or function was done for expanded clones. The four groups had similar numbers of Vbeta, Jbeta genes and CDR3s.

The clonotype was recovered from a female donor in good health. The sample consisted of CD3+ T cells sorted from blood and cultured. The chain employs TRBV6-5 and TRBJ2-5; D uncertain. In DNA form, the CDR3 reads TGTGCCAGCAGCCCCTCCGGCGGCCAAGAGACCCAGTACTTC. It yields the protein CASSPSGGQETQYF.